This T cell receptor beta chain was recorded in a study of T cell responses to AZD1222 COVID-19 vaccine. Comment on this clone: Its specificity is not known.

The study, taken as a whole, reports: Spike regions recognized by vaccine-associated CD4 TCRs spanned the protein, led by 160-218 and 743-854. Only 5 or 6 people who got AZD1222 tested seropositive at baseline.

TCRdb's copy holds only in-frame clones and misses some; the assay was immunoSEQ multiplex PCR. This table holds roughly 130,000 clones, just over 85% found once. CDR3 length: 19 residues. The starting material was peripheral blood, obtained on day 0 of MenACWY control vaccination. The receptor's source is an adult in good health. The V and J genes are TRBV12-2 and TRBJ1-6; the DNA was not used to check the table's D call, TRBD1. TRBV12-2 is given as a pseudogene. CDR3 in DNA: TGTGCAAGTCGCGCTGGGACAGGGGACTCTCTCTCCTATAATTCACCCCTCCACTTT. Its protein is CASRAGTGDSLSYNSPLHF.